This T cell receptor beta chain was sequenced in a study of regulatory T cells in long-lasting Graves disease. General study results and limits: There was favoring of TRBV28, TRBJ1-2 and TRBJ2-5 in persistent disease.

TCR beta libraries were built with iRepertoire HTBI primers and Arm-PCR of CDR3 regions. TCRdb reprocessed the multiplex PCR reads with MiXCR, giving one entry per CDR3 protein. The table shows 400,000 to 450,000 distinct CDR3 sequences, with 15% occurring only once. Germline assignment: CDR1 KGHDR and CDR2 SFDVKD. Deletions cut 7 bases from V and 2 bases from J, with 12 bases between. The CDR3 covers 14 residues. Noted time point: newly diagnosed GD, antithyroid drugs for less than 3 months. The TCR library was prepared using RNA isolated from PBMCs. Clinicians diagnosed Graves' disease using American Thyroid Association guidelines. The patient group derived from an endocrinology department in Xi'an, China. EDTA tubes received roughly 9.7 milliliters of drawn peripheral blood. At least ten counts were recorded for this clonotype. Its target is unknown. The data were also submitted as part of a second study, on T cells in Graves' hyperthyroidism and ophthalmopathy.

This sequence originates from a woman younger than 45 with Graves disease. V gene TRBV24-1 combines with J gene TRBJ2-3; a possible D gene is TRBD1 (5 bases). This specimen consisted of peripheral blood mononuclear cells (PBMCs), obtained at new diagnosis, from a patient treated with antithyroid drugs. CDR3 residues: CATSLQDSTDTQYF. The CDR3 coding sequence is TGTGCCACCAGCTTACAGGATTCCACAGATACGCAGTATTTT.